This is a list of T cell receptor beta chains from one sample in a study of low-dose radiotherapy and immunotherapy resistance in tumors. TCRdb independently ran MiXCR on the reads; one entry per CDR3 protein. The sample lists about 100,000 distinct CDR3 sequences, 20% occurring once. Sequencing was performed on PBMCs, taken after low-dose radiotherapy plus immunotherapy. These receptors all come from a male donor with prostate cancer. CDR3s include the opening cysteine and the closing phenylalanine or tryptophan. D genes are given only for firm matches. The size entry is marked missing in some rows and otherwise reads once, few, many or a size class.

D gene	clone size	V gene	J gene	CDR3 protein	CDR3 DNA
NA	many	TRBV7-9	TRBJ2-5	CASSLDMGGQETQYF	TGTGCCAGCAGCTTAGATATGGGCGGTCAAGAGACCCAGTACTTC
TRBD1	many	TRBV19	TRBJ1-1	CASSFGTGGDTEAFF	TGTGCCAGTAGTTTTGGGACAGGGGGGGACACTGAAGCTTTCTTT
TRBD1	many	TRBV4-1	TRBJ2-7	CASSQAGDRAHEQYF	TGCGCCAGCAGCCAAGCAGGGGACAGGGCCCACGAGCAGTACTTC
NA	NA	TRBV12-3/TRBV12-4	TRBJ2-5	CASSFGYQETQYF	TGTGCCAGCAGTTTCGGCTACCAAGAGACCCAGTACTTC
NA	many	TRBV7-9	TRBJ2-1	CASSPMTQYNEQFF	TGTGCCAGCAGCCCTATGACTCAATACAATGAGCAGTTCTTC
NA	many	TRBV7-9	TRBJ2-5	CASSRDRRTQYF	TGTGCCAGCAGCCGGGACCGCAGGACCCAGTACTTC
NA	many	TRBV29-1	TRBJ1-2	CSVEEDDPNHGYTF	TGCAGCGTTGAAGAGGACGACCCGAATCATGGCTACACCTTC
NA	NA	TRBV5-1	TRBJ2-2	CASRTDAANTGELFF	TGCGCCAGCAGGACAGACGCAGCCAACACCGGGGAGCTGTTTTTT
TRBD2	NA	TRBV11-2	TRBJ2-3	CTSSPLLAGGFDTQYF	TGTACCAGCAGCCCTCTACTAGCGGGGGGCTTTGATACGCAGTATTTT
TRBD1	many	TRBV6-5	TRBJ2-7	CASNKGGEYEQYF	TGTGCCAGCAATAAAGGGGGCGAGTACGAGCAGTACTTC
NA	many	TRBV5-5	TRBJ1-1	CASSLGVAKPEAFF	TGTGCCAGCAGCTTGGGGGTGGCCAAACCGGAAGCTTTCTTT
NA	many	TRBV5-1	TRBJ1-6	CASSLDPGNNSPLHF	TGCGCCAGCAGCTTGGATCCAGGGAATAATTCACCCCTCCACTTT
TRBD1	many	TRBV7-9	TRBJ2-5	CASSDRVGQETQYF	TGTGCCAGCAGCGACAGGGTCGGGCAAGAGACCCAGTACTTC
TRBD2	NA	TRBV4-3	TRBJ2-2	CASSRGGLRGTGELFF	TGCGCCAGCAGCCGGGGAGGGCTTCGAGGGACCGGGGAGCTGTTTTTT
NA	many	TRBV6-6	TRBJ2-2	CASILGGATGELFF	TGTGCCAGCATTCTAGGGGGAGCCACCGGGGAGCTGTTTTTT
NA	many	TRBV11-2	TRBJ2-7	CASSFSWLYEQYF	TGTGCCAGCAGCTTTTCCTGGCTTTACGAGCAGTACTTC
NA	many	TRBV5-4	TRBJ2-5	CASSLGGGLDGETQYF	TGTGCCAGCAGCTTGGGAGGTGGGCTAGACGGCGAGACCCAGTACTTC
NA	many	TRBV29-1	TRBJ1-1	CSVPSTGNTEAFF	TGCAGCGTTCCTTCGACGGGTAACACTGAAGCTTTCTTT
NA	NA	TRBV5-6	TRBJ2-6	CASSLRGRGHSGANVLTF	TGTGCCAGCAGCTTGCGGGGAAGGGGCCACTCTGGGGCCAACGTCCTGACTTTC
NA	many	TRBV5-1	TRBJ2-7	CASSLEGAVSEQYF	TGCGCCAGCAGCTTGGAAGGGGCGGTATCCGAGCAGTACTTC
NA	many	TRBV6-5	TRBJ2-5	CASTVGYQETQYF	TGTGCCAGCACCGTAGGGTACCAAGAGACCCAGTACTTC
NA	many	TRBV14	TRBJ2-7	CASSHRTQIGRVYEQYF	TGTGCCAGCAGCCATCGGACCCAAATCGGCCGAGTCTACGAGCAGTACTTC
TRBD2	many	TRBV2	TRBJ2-7	CASSGTSISYEQYF	TGTGCCAGCTCCGGGACTAGCATAAGCTACGAGCAGTACTTC
NA	many	TRBV3-1	TRBJ2-2	CASSQTWAGELFF	TGTGCCAGCAGCCAAACGTGGGCCGGGGAGCTGTTTTTT
NA	many	TRBV20-1	TRBJ2-3	CSAGGAQDTQYF	TGCAGTGCTGGGGGGGCCCAAGATACGCAGTATTTT
NA	NA	TRBV6-2/TRBV6-3	TRBJ2-3	CASGRMVGDTQYF	TGTGCCAGCGGACGGATGGTCGGAGATACGCAGTATTTT
TRBD1	many	TRBV7-2	TRBJ2-2	CASSLRRDRVMNTGELFF	TGTGCCAGCAGCTTAAGAAGGGACAGGGTTATGAACACCGGGGAGCTGTTTTTT
TRBD1	NA	TRBV5-4	TRBJ2-3	CASSWGQGTTDTQYF	TGTGCCAGCAGCTGGGGACAGGGGACCACAGATACGCAGTATTTT
NA	NA	TRBV2	TRBJ2-2	CASSDQGRAGELFF	TGTGCCAGCAGTGACCAGGGGCGGGCCGGGGAGCTGTTTTTT
NA	many	TRBV2	TRBJ2-7	CASSEGPTYEQYF	TGTGCCAGCAGTGAAGGGCCTACCTACGAGCAGTACTTC
NA	NA	TRBV2	TRBJ1-1	CASSPSGGENTEAFF	TGTGCCAGCAGCCCGTCCGGAGGGGAGAACACTGAAGCTTTCTTT
NA	NA	TRBV12-3/TRBV12-4	TRBJ2-3	CASRGTGDTQYF	TGTGCCAGCAGGGGGACGGGGGATACGCAGTATTTT
NA	few	TRBV2	TRBJ2-2	CASTRGAENTGELFFF	NA
NA	many	TRBV2	TRBJ1-1	CASSEALTFSLQGNTEAFF	TGTGCCAGCAGTGAAGCGCTTACTTTCTCTCTCCAGGGGAACACTGAAGCTTTCTTT
TRBD2	NA	TRBV7-2	TRBJ2-1	CASSSALAVASGGGDEQFF	TGTGCCAGCAGCTCAGCCCTGGCCGTGGCTAGCGGGGGGGGGGATGAGCAGTTCTTC
NA	few	TRBV6-5	TRBJ2-7	CTSGPPGAYEQYF	TGTACCAGTGGCCCCCCGGGGGCCTACGAGCAGTACTTC
TRBD2	many	TRBV3-1	TRBJ2-1	CASSQGTSGGAGKQFF	TGTGCCAGCAGCCAAGGGACTAGCGGGGGGGCGGGTAAGCAGTTCTTC
NA	NA	TRBV6-6	TRBJ2-7	CASTNQTSLYFCASSFTQGEQYF	NA
NA	many	TRBV5-5	TRBJ1-5	CASSLGARISNQPQHF	TGTGCCAGCAGCTTGGGGGCCAGGATATCGAATCAGCCCCAGCATTTT
TRBD1	many	TRBV29-1	TRBJ2-7	CSVGYPGQATYEQYF	TGCAGCGTTGGATACCCGGGACAGGCTACGTACGAGCAGTACTTC
TRBD1	many	TRBV4-1	TRBJ1-1	CASSQEGQGSSMNTEAFF	TGCGCCAGCAGCCAAGAGGGACAGGGGTCCTCGATGAACACTGAAGCTTTCTTT
NA	many	TRBV20-1	TRBJ2-5	CSAAPGEETQYF	TGCAGTGCTGCCCCGGGAGAAGAGACCCAGTACTTC
NA	many	TRBV6-5	TRBJ1-1	CATGRPGTQVTEAFF	TGTGCCACCGGACGTCCCGGGACACAAGTCACCGAAGCTTTCTTT
TRBD1	many	TRBV5-1	TRBJ2-3	CASSAFTGGSGTDTQYF	TGCGCCAGCAGCGCTTTTACAGGGGGAAGTGGCACAGATACGCAGTATTTT
NA	many	TRBV30	TRBJ1-4	CAWGTGATNEKLFF	TGTGCCTGGGGGACGGGTGCAACTAATGAAAAACTGTTTTTT